This TCR beta chain was found in a study of T-cell reconstitution after alpha-beta-depleted transplantation in children. The TCRbeta library incorporated unique molecular identifiers. Each CDR3 protein gets one entry after TCRdb re-called the PCR reads with MiXCR. In the table there are under 400,000 distinct CDR3 sequences, around 25% of which are singletons. This clonotype was seen more than once but under ten times. No antigen is known for it. The trim removed 3 bases at V and 4 bases at J, leaving 11 bases unmatched. The CDR3 extends over 17 amino acids. Study-level findings and limits: About two months after transplant, alpha-beta T cells reportedly came from several hundred expanded graft clones. Surviving recipient T cells and intrathymic progenitors accounted for some patients' high TCRbeta diversity at day 60.

The receptor was derived from a male patient between 5 and 17 years old who had a stem cell transplant for acute lymphoblastic leukemia, so the T cells may come from the graft donor. This sequence joins TRBV12-3 or TRBV12-4 and TRBJ1-5; 8 positions match TRBD1. The sample here was PBMCs, mostly from graft donor cells, taken 180 days after TCRalphabeta/CD19-depleted stem cell transplant. The DNA for the CDR3 is TGTGCCAGCAGTTTCGGGAACGACAGGGGAGTAAATCAGCCCCAGCATTTT. It codes for CASSFGNDRGVNQPQHF.